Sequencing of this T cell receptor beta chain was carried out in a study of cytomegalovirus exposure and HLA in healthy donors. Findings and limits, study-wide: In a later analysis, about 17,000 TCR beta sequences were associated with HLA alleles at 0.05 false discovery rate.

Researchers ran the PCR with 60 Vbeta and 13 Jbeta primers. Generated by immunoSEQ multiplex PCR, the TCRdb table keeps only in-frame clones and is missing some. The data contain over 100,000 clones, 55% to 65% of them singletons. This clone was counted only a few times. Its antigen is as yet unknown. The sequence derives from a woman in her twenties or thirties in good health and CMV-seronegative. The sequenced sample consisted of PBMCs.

CDR3 sequence: CASSEARGLSYNSPLHF. The CDR3 nucleotides read TGTGCCAGCAGTGAAGCGCGAGGGCTCTCCTATAATTCACCCCTCCACTTT. This chain connects TRBV6-1 to TRBJ1-6; D is undetermined. The CDR3 spans 17 residues. The ends were cut back, 0 bases at V and 0 bases at J, with 9 bases in the middle. Germline V gives CDR1 MNHNS, CDR2 SASEGT.